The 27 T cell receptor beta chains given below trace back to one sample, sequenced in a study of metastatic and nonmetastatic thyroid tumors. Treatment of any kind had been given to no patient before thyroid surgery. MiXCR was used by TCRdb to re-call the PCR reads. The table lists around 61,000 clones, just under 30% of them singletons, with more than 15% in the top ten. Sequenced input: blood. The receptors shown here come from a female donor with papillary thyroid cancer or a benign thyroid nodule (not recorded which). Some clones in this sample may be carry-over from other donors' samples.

Here the CDR3 reads CASSLDWVGETQYF. CDR3 nucleotides: TGTGCCAGCAGCTTAGACTGGGTCGGGGAGACCCAGTACTTC. The V call is TRBV11-2, the J call TRBJ2-5; D is ambiguous. Germline CDR1 and CDR2: SGHAT and FQNNGV. Trimming shortened V by 0 bases and J by 5 bases, and 10 bases separated the two germline ends. There are 14 residues in the CDR3.

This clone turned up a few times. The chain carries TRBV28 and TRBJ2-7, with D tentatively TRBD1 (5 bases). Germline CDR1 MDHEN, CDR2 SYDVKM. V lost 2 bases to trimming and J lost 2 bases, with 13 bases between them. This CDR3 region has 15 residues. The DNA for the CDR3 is TGTGCCAGCAGTTTAAGTGCAGGGAACCCCTACGAGCAGTACTTC. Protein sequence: CASSLSAGNPYEQYF.

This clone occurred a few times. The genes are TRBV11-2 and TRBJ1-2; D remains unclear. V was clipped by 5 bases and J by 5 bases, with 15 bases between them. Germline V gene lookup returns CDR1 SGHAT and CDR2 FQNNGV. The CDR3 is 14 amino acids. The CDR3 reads CASSPYRFGYGYTF. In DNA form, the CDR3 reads TGTGCCAGCAGCCCGTATAGGTTTGGGTATGGCTACACCTTC.

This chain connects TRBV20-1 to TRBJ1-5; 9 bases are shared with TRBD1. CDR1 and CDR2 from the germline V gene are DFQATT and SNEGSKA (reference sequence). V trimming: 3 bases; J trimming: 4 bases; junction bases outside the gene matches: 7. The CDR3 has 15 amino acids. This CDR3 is CSASGQGRANQPQHF. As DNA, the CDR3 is TGCAGTGCTAGCGGACAGGGGAGGGCAAATCAGCCCCAGCATTTT.

The CDR3 region is CASSPRFPSRDTEAFF. The CDR3 region has the DNA TGTGCCAGCAGTCCTCGCTTCCCGTCCCGGGACACTGAAGCTTTCTTT. The chain joins TRBV6-1 to TRBJ1-1; no clear D. V gave up 5 bases and J gave up 3 bases, with 19 bases separating them. The CDR3 covers 16 residues. Germline V lookup: CDR1 MNHNS, CDR2 SASEGT.

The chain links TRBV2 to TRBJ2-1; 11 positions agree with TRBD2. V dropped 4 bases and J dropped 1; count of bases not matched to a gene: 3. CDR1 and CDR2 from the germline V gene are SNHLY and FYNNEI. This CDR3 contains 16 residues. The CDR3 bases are TGTGCCAGCAGTGGGGGACTAGCGGCATCCTACAATGAGCAGTTCTTC. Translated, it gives CASSGGLAASYNEQFF.

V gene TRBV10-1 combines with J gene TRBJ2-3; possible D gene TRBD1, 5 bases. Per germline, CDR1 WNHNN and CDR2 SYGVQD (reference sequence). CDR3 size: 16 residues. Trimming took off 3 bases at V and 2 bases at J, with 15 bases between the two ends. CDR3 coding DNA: TGCGCCAGCAGTGATTTAGGGGCCAGCGACACAGATACGCAGTATTTT. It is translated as CASSDLGASDTDTQYF.

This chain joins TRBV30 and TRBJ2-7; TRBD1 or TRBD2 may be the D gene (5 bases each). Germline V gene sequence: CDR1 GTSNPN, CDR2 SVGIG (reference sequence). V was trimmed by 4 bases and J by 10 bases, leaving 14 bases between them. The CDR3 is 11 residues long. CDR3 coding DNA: TGTGCCTGGACCCTTGGGGGACCACAGTACTTC. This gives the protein CAWTLGGPQYF.

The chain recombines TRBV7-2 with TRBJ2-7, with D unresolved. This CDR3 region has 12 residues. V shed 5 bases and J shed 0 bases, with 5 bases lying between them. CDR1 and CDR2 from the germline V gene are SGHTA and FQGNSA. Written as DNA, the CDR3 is TGTGCCAGCAGCAAGAGCTCCTACGAGCAGTACTTC. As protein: CASSKSSYEQYF.

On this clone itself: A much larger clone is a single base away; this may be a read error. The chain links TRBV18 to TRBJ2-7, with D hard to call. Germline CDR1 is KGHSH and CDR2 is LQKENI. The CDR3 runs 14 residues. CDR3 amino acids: CASSSPQEAYEQYF. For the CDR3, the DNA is TGTGCCAGCTCATCACCACAAGAAGCCTACGAGCAGTACTTC.

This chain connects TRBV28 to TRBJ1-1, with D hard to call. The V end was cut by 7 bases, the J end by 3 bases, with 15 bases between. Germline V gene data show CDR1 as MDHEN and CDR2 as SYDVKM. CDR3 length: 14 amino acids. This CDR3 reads CASTQPFLHTEAFF. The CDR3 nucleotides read TGTGCCAGCACCCAGCCATTTCTACACACTGAAGCTTTCTTT.

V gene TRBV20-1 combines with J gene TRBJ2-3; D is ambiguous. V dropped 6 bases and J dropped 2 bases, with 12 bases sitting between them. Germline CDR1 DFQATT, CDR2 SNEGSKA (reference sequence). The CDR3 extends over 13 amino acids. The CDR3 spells CSALVHSTDTQYF. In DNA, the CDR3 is TGCAGTGCCCTGGTCCATTCCACAGATACGCAGTATTTT.

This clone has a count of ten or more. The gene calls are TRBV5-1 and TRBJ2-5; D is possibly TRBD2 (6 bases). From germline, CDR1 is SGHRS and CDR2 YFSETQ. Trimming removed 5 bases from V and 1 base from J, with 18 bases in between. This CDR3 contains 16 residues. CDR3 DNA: TGCGCCAGCAGAGGTGATCCCTTGGGGGGCCAAGAGACCCAGTACTTC. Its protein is CASRGDPLGGQETQYF.

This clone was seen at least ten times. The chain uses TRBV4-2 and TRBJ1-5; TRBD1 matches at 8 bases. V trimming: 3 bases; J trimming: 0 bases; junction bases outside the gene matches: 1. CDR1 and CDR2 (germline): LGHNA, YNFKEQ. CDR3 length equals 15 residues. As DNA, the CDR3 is TGTGCCAGCAGCCAGGACAGGGCTAGCAATCAGCCCCAGCATTTT. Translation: CASSQDRASNQPQHF.

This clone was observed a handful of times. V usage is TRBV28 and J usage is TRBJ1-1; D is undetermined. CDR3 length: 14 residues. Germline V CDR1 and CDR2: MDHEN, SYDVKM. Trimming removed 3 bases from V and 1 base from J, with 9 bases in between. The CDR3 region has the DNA TGTGCCAGCAGTTTCCCCGGGCCGAACACTGAAGCTTTCTTT. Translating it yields CASSFPGPNTEAFF.

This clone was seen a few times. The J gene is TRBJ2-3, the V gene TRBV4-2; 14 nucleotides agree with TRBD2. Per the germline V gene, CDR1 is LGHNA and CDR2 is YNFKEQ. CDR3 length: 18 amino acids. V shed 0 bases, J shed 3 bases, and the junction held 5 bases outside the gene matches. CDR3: CASSQDTRTSGGTDTQYF. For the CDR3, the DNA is TGTGCCAGCAGCCAAGATACCCGGACTAGCGGGGGGACAGATACGCAGTATTTT.

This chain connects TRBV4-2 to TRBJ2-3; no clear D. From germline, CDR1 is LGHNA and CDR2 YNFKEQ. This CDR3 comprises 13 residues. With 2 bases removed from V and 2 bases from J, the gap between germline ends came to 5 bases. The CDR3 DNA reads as TGTGCCAGCAGCCAAATAGTCACAGATACGCAGTATTTT. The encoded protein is CASSQIVTDTQYF.

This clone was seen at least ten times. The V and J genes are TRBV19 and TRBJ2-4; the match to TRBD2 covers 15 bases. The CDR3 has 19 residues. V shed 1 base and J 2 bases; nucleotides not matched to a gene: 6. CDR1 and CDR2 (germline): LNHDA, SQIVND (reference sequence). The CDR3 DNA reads TGTGCCAGTAGTATAGTGGGGGGGACTAGCGGGAGGTCCAAAAACATTCAGTACTTC. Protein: CASSIVGGTSGRSKNIQYF.

The CDR3: CAWRAGQGGGYTF. As DNA, the CDR3 is TGTGCCTGGAGAGCGGGACAGGGTGGTGGCTACACCTTC. The V and J genes are TRBV30 and TRBJ1-2; 9 bases are shared with TRBD1. Germline V gene sequence: CDR1 GTSNPN, CDR2 SVGIG (reference sequence). The CDR3 has 13 residues. V lost 3 bases, J lost 7 bases, and 6 bases stayed unmatched. The variable domain in full, with the rest retrieved from reference TRBV30 and TRBJ1-2, is SQTIHQWPATLVQPVGSPLSLECTVEGTSNPNLYWYRQAAGRGLQLLFYSVGIGQISSEVPQNLSASRPQDRQFILSSKKLLLSDSGFYLCAWRAGQGGGYTFGSGTRLTVV.

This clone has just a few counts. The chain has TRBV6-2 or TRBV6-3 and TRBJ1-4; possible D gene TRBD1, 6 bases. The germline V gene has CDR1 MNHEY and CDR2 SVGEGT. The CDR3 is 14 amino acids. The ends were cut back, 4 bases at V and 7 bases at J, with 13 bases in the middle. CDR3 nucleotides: TGTGCCAGCAGTTCTCAGGGGCCAGGTGAAAAACTGTTTTTT. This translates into CASSSQGPGEKLFF.

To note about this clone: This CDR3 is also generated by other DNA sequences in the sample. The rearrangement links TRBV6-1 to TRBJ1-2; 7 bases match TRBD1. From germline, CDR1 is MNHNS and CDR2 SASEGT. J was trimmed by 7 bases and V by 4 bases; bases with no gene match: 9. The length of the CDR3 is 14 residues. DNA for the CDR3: TGTGCCAGCAGTGGACAGGGTGGAGGGGGTGGCTACACCTTC. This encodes CASSGQGGGGGYTF.

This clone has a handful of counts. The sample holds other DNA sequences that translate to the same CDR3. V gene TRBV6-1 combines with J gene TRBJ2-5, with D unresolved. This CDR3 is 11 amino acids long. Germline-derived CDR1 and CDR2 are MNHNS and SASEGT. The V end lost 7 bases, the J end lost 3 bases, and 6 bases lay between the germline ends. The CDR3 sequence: CASNGKETQYF. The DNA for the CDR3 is TGTGCCAGCAATGGTAAAGAGACCCAGTACTTC.

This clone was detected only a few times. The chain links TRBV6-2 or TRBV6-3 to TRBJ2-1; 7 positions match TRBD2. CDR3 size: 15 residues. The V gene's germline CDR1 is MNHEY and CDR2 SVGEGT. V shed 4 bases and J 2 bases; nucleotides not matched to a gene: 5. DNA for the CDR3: TGTGCCAGCAGTTCAGGACTAGTCGCCTACAATGAGCAGTTCTTC. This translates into CASSSGLVAYNEQFF.

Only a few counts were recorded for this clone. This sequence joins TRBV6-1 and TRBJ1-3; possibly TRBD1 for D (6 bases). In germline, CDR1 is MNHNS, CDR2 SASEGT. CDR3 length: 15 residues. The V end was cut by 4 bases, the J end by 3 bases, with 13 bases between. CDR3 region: CASSAIRDIGNTIYF. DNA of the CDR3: TGTGCCAGCAGTGCTATCCGGGACATTGGAAACACCATATATTTT.

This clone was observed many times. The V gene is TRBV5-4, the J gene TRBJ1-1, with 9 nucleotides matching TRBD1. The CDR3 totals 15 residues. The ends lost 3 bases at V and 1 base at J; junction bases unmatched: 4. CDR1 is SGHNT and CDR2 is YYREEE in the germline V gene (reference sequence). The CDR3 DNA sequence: TGTGCCAGCAGCTCCTGGGACAGGGCGAACACTGAAGCTTTCTTT. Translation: CASSSWDRANTEAFF. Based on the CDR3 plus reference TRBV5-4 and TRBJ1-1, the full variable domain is ETGVTQSPTHLIKTRGQQVTLRCSSQSGHNTVSWYQQALGQGPQFIFQYYREEENGRGNFPPRFSGLQFPNYSSELNVNALELDDSALYLCASSSWDRANTEAFFGQGTRLTVV.

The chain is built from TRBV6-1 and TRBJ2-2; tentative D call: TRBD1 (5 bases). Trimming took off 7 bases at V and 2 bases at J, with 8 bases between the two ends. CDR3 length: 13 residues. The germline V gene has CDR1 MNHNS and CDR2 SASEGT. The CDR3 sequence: CASMGQNTGELFF. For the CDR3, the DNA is TGTGCCAGCATGGGGCAAAACACCGGGGAGCTGTTTTTT.

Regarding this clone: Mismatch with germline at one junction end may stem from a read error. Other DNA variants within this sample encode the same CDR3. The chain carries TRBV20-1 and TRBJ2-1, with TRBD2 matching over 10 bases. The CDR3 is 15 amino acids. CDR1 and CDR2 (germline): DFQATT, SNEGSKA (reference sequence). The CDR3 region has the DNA TGCAGTGCCCCCCTTCGGACTAGCGGTTACAATGAACAGTTCTTC. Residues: CSAPLRTSGYNEQFF.